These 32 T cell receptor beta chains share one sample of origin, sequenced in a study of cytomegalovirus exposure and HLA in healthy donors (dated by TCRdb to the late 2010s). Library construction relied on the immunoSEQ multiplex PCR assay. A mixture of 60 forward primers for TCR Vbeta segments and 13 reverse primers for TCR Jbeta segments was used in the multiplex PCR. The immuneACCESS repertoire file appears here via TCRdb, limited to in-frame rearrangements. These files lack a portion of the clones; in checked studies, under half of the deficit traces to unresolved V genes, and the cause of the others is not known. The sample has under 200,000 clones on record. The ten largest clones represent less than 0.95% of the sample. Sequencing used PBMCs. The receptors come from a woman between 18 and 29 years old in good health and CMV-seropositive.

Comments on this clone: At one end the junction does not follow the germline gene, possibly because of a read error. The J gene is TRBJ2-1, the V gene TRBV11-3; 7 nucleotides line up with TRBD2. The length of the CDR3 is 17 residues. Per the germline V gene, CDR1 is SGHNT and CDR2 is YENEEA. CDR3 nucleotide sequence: TGTGCCAGCAGCTTAGATTGGGGTCGGGAGGCGGGAAATGAGCAGCTCTTC. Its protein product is CASSLDWGREAGNEQLF.

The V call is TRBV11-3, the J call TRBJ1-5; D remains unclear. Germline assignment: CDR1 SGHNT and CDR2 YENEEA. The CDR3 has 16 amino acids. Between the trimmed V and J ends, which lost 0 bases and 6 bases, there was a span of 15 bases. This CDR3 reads CASSLDRKGGSQPQHF. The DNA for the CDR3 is TGTGCCAGCAGCTTAGATCGGAAGGGAGGGTCTCAGCCCCAGCATTTT.

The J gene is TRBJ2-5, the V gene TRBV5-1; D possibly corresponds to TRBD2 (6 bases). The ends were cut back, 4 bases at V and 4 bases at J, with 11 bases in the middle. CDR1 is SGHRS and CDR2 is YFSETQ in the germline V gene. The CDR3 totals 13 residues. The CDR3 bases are TGCGCCAGCAGCAGATCCGGGGGAGAGACCCAGTACTTC. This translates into CASSRSGGETQYF.

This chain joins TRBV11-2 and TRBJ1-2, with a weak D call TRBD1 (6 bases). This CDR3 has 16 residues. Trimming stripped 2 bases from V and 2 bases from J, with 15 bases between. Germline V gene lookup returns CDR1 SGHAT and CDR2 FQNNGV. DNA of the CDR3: TGTGCCAGCAGCTTAAAATTCGGGCAGGGGAACTATGGCTACACCTTC. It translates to CASSLKFGQGNYGYTF.

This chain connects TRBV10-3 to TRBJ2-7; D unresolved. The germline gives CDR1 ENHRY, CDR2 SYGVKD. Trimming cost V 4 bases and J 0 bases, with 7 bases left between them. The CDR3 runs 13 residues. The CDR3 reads CAISGVSSYEQYF. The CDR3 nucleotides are TGTGCCATCAGTGGTGTCAGCTCCTACGAGCAGTACTTC.

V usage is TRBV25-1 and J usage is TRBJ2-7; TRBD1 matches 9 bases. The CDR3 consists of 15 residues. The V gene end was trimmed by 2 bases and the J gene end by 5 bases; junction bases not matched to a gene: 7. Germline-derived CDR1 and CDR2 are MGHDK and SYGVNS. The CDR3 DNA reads TGTGCCAGCAGTGAAATTAGGACAGGGGACAACGAGCAGTACTTC. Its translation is CASSEIRTGDNEQYF.

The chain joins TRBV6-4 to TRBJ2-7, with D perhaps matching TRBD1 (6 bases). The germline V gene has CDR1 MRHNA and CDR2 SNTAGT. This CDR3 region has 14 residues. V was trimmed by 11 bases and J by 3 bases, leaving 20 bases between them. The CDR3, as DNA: TGTGCCTGCCATCATAGGGGGATCCTCTACGAGCAGTACTTC. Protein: CACHHRGILYEQYF.

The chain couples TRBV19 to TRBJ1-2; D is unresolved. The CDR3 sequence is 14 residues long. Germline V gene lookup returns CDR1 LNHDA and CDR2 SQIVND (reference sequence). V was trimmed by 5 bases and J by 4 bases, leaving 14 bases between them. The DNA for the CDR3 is TGTGCCAGTAGTCCGCCAGAGGTGGCCTATGGCTACACCTTC. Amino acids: CASSPPEVAYGYTF.

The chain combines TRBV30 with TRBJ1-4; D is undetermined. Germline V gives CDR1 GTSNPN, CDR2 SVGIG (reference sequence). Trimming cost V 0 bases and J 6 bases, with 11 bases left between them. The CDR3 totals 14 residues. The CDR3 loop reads CAWSVGGGDEKLFF. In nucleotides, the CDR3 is TGTGCCTGGAGTGTTGGAGGTGGGGATGAAAAACTGTTTTTT.

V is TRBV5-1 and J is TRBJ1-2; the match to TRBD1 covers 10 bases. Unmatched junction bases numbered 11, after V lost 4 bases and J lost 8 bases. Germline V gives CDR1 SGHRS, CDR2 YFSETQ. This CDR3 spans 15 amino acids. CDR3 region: CASSTWTGGSGGYTF. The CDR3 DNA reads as TGCGCCAGCAGCACATGGACAGGGGGTTCGGGCGGCTACACCTTC.

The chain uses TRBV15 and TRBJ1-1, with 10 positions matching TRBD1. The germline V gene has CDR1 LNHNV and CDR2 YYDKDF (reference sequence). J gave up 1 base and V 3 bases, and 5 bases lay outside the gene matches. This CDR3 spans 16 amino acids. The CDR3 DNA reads TGTGCCACCAGCAGGGGACAGGGGCGAGAGAACACTGAAGCTTTCTTT. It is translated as CATSRGQGRENTEAFF.

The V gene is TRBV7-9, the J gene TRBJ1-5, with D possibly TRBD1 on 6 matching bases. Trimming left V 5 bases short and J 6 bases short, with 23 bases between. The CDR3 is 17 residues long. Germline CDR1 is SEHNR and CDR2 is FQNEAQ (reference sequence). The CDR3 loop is CASSPGTGQEWSQPQHF. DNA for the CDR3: TGTGCCAGCAGCCCTGGTACAGGGCAGGAATGGAGTCAGCCCCAGCATTTT.

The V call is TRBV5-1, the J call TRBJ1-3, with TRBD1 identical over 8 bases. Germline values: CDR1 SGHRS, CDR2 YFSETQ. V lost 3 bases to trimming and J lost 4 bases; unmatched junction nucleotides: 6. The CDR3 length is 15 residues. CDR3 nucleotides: TGCGCCAGCAGCTCCGGGACAGGAGCAGGAAACACCATATATTTT. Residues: CASSSGTGAGNTIYF.

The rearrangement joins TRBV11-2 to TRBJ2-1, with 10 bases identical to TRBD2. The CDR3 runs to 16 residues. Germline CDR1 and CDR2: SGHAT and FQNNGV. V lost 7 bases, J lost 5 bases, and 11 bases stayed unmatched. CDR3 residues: CASTLTATSGNNEQFF. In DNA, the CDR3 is TGTGCCAGCACACTTACGGCTACTAGCGGGAACAATGAGCAGTTCTTC.

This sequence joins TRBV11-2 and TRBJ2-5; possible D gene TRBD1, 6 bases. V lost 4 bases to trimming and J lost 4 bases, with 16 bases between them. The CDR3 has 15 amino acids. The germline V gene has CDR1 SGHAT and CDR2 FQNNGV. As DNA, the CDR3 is TGTGCCAGCAGCTCACAGGGAAGGGGTCGAGAGACCCAGTACTTC. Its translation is CASSSQGRGRETQYF.

The CDR3: CAIRPGTSGAYEQYF. DNA for the CDR3: TGTGCCATCCGCCCCGGGACTAGCGGGGCCTACGAGCAGTACTTC. The chain employs TRBV10-3 and TRBJ2-7; 13 nucleotides line up with TRBD2. V lost 8 bases and J lost 2; bases outside the gene matches: 6. CDR3 size: 15 residues. Germline CDR1 ENHRY, CDR2 SYGVKD.

In DNA, the CDR3 is TGCGCCAGCAGCCTCTCACCCCCGGGACAGGGAAACACCATATATTTT. Its protein is CASSLSPPGQGNTIYF. The genes are TRBV4-1 and TRBJ1-3; TRBD1 matches at 7 bases. The CDR3 is made up of 16 amino acids. CDR1 is MGHRA and CDR2 is YSYEKL in the germline V gene. Germline trimming cut 4 bases from V and 4 bases from J; bases unmatched to any gene: 10.

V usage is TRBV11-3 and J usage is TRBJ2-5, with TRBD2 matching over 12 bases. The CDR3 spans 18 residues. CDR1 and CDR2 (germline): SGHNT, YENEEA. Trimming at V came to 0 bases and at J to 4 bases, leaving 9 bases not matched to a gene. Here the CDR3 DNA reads TGTGCCAGCAGCTTAGAGCGACTAGCGGGGGCTAGAGGAGAGACCCAGTACTTC. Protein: CASSLERLAGARGETQYF.

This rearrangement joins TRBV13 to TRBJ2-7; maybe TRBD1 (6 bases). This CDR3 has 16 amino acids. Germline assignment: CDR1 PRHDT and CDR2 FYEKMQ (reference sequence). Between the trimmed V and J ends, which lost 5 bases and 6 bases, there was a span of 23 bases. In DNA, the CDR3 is TGTGCCAGCAGCACCGAAGGGACAAGGGATCCCGGCGAGCAGTACTTC. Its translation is CASSTEGTRDPGEQYF. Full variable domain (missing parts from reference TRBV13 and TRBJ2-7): AAGVIQSPRHLIKEKRETATLKCYPIPRHDTVYWYQQGPGQDPQFLISFYEKMQSDKGSIPDRFSAQQFSDYHSELNMSSLELGDSALYFCASSTEGTRDPGEQYFGPGTRLTVT.

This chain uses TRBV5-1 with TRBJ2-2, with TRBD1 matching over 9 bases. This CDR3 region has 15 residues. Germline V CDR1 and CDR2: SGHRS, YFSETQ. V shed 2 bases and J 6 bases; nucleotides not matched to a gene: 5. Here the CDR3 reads CASSFGTGFPGELFF. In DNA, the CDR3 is TGCGCCAGCAGCTTCGGGACAGGGTTTCCCGGGGAGCTGTTTTTT. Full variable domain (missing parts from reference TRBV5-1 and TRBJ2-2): KAGVTQTPRYLIKTRGQQVTLSCSPISGHRSVSWYQQTPGQGLQFLFEYFSETQRNKGNFPGRFSGRQFSNSRSEMNVSTLELGDSALYLCASSFGTGFPGELFFGEGSRLTVL.

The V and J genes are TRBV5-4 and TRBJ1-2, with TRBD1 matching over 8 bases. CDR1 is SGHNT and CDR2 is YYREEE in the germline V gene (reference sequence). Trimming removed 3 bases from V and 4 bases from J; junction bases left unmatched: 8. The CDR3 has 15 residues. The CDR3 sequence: CASSYHRGYGYGYTF. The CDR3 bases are TGTGCCAGCAGCTACCACAGGGGGTACGGCTATGGCTACACCTTC.

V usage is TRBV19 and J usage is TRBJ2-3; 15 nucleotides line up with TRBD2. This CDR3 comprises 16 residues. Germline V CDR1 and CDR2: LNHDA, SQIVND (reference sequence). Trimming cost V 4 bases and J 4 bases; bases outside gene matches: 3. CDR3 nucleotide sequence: TGTGCCAGTAGTAACGGACTAGCGGGGGGGCCAGATACGCAGTATTTT. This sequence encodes CASSNGLAGGPDTQYF. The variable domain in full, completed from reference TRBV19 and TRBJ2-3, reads DGGITQSPKYLFRKEGQNVTLSCEQNLNHDAMYWYRQDPGQGLRLIYYSQIVNDFQKGDIAEGYSVSREKKESFPLTVTSAQKNPTAFYLCASSNGLAGGPDTQYFGPGTRLTVL.

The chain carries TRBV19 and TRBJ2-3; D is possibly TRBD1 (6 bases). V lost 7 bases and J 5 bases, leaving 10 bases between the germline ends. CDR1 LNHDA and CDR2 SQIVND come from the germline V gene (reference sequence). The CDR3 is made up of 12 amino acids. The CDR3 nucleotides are TGTGCCAGTACCCTGACAGGAGATACGCAGTATTTT. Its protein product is CASTLTGDTQYF.

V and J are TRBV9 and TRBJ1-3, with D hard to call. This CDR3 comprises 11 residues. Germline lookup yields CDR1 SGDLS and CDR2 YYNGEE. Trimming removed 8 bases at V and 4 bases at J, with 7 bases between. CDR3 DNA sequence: TGTGCCAGTTCCTTAGGAAACACCATATATTTT. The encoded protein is CASSLGNTIYF. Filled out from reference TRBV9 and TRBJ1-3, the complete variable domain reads DSGVTQTPKHLITATGQRVTLRCSPRSGDLSVYWYQQSLDQGLQFLIQYYNGEERAKGNILERFSAQQFPDLHSELNLSSLELGDSALYFCASSLGNTIYFGEGSWLTVV.

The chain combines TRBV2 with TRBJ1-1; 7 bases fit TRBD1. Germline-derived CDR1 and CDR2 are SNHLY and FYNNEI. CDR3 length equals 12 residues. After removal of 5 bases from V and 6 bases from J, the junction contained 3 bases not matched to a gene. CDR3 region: CASSLRGPEAFF. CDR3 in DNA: TGTGCCAGCAGTCTGAGGGGGCCTGAAGCTTTCTTT.

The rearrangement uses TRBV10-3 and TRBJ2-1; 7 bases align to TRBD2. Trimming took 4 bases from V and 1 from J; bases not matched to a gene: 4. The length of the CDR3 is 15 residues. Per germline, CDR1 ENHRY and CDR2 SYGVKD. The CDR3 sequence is CAISAGGGSYNEQFF. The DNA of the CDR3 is TGTGCCATCAGTGCTGGGGGAGGGTCCTACAATGAGCAGTTCTTC.

DNA of the CDR3: TGTGCCAGCAGTGAAGCGCTTATGGGACACCTCTACAATGAGCAGTTCTTC. Protein: CASSEALMGHLYNEQFF. The chain uses TRBV2 and TRBJ2-1; possibly TRBD1 for D (6 bases). Deletions cut 0 bases from V and 3 bases from J, with 15 bases between. The length of the CDR3 is 17 residues. Germline-derived CDR1 and CDR2 are SNHLY and FYNNEI.

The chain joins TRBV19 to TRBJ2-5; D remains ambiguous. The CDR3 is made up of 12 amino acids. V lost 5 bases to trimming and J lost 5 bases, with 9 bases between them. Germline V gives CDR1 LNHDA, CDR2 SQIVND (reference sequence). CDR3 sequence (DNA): TGTGCCAGTAGTCACCCACGGGAGACCCAGTACTTC. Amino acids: CASSHPRETQYF.

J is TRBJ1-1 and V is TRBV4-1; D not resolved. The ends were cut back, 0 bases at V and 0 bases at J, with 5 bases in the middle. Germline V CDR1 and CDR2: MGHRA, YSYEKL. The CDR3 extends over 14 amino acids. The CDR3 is CASSQDRVNTEAFF. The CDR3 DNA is TGCGCCAGCAGCCAAGATAGAGTGAACACTGAAGCTTTCTTT.

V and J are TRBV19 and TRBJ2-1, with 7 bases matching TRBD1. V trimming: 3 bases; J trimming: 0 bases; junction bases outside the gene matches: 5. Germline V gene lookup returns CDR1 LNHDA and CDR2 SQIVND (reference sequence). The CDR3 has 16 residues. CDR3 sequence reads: CASSIKAGGSYNEQFF. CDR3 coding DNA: TGTGCCAGTAGTATTAAGGCAGGGGGCTCCTACAATGAGCAGTTCTTC.

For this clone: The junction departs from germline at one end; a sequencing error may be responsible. CDR3 amino acids: CASSYSGQGGDF. CDR3 coding DNA: TGTGCCAGCAGTTACTCAGGGCAGGGAGGAGACTTC. This chain connects TRBV6-6 to TRBJ1-2, with D maybe TRBD1 (5 bases). Germline V gives CDR1 MNHNY, CDR2 SVGAGI (reference sequence). CDR3 length equals 12 residues.

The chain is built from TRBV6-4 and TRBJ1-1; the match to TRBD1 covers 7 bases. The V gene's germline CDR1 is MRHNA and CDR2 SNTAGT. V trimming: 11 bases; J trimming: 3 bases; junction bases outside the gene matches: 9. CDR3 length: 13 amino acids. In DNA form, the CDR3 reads TGTGCCTCACGACAGGGTAAGGACACTGAAGCTTTCTTT. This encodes CASRQGKDTEAFF.